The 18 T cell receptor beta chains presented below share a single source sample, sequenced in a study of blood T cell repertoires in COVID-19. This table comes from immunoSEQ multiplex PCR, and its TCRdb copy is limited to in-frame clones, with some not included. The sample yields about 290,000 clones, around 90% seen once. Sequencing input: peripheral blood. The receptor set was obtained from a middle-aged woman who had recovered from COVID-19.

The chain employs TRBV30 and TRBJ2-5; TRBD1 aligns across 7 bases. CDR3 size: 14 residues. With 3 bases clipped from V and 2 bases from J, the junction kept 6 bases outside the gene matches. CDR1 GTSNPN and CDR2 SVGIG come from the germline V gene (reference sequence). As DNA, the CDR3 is TGTGCCTGGAGCAATCCGGGACAGCAAGAGACCCAGTACTTC. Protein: CAWSNPGQQETQYF.

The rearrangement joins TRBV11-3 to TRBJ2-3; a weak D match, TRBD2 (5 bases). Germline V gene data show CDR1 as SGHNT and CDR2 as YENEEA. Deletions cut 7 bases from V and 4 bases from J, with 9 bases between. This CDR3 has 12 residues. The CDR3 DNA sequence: TGTGCCAGCACGGGAAGGGCAGATACGCAGTATTTT. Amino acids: CASTGRADTQYF.

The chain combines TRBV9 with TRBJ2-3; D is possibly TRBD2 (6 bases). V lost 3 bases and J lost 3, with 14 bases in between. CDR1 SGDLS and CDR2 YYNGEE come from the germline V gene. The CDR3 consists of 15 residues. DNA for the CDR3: TGTGCCAGCAGCGACTCTCCGGCGGGGACAGATACGCAGTATTTT. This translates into CASSDSPAGTDTQYF.

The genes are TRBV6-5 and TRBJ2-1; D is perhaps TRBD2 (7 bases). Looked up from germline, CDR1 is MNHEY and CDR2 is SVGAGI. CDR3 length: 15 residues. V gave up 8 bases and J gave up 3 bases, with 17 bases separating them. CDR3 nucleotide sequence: TGTGCCAGCTCGGGGGGTCAGGGGAGCTACAATGAGCAGTTCTTC. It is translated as CASSGGQGSYNEQFF.

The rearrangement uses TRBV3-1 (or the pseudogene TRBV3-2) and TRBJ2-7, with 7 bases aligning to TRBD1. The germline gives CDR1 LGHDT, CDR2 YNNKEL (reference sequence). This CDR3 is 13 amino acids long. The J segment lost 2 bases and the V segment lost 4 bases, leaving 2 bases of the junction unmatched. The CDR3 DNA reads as TGTGCCAGCAGCCGAGGGACAGCCTACGAGCAGTACTTC. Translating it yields CASSRGTAYEQYF.

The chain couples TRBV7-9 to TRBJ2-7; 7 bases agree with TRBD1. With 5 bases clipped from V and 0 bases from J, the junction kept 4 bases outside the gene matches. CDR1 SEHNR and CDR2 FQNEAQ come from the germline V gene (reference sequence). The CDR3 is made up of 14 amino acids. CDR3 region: CASSPGQSSYEQYF. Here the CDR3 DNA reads TGTGCCAGCAGCCCGGGACAGAGCTCCTACGAGCAGTACTTC.

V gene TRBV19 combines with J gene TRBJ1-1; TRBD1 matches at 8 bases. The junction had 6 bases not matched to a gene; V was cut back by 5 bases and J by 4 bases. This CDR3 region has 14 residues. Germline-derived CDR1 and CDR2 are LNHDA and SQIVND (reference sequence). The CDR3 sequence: CASSFTGGSTEAFF. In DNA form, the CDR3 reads TGTGCCAGTAGTTTCACAGGGGGGAGCACTGAAGCTTTCTTT.

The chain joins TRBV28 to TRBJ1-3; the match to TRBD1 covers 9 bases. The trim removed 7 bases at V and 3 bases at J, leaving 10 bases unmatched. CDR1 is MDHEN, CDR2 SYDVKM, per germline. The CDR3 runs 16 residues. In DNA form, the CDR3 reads TGTGCCAGCATTGGGGGGACAGGGCCTTTTGGAAACACCATATATTTT. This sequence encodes CASIGGTGPFGNTIYF.

The CDR3 sequence: CSASVSGGPAEQYF. The CDR3 nucleotides are TGCAGTGCTAGTGTTAGCGGAGGACCGGCGGAGCAGTACTTC. The genes are TRBV20-1 and TRBJ2-7; D is perhaps TRBD2 (6 bases). Germline V gene sequence: CDR1 DFQATT, CDR2 SNEGSKA (reference sequence). Deletions cut 3 bases from V and 7 bases from J, with 19 bases between. The CDR3 length is 14 residues.

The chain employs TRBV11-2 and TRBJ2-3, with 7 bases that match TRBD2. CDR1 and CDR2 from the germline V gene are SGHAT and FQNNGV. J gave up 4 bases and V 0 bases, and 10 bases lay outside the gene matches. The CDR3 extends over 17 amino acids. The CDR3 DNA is TGTGCCAGCAGCTTAGAGCTCGGCGGGAGTGGCCCAGATACGCAGTATTTT. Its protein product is CASSLELGGSGPDTQYF.

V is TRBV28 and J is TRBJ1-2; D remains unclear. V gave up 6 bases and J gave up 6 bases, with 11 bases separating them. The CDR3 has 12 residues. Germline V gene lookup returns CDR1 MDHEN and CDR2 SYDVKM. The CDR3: CASSLDNDGYTF. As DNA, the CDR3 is TGTGCCAGCAGCCTCGACAACGATGGCTACACCTTC.

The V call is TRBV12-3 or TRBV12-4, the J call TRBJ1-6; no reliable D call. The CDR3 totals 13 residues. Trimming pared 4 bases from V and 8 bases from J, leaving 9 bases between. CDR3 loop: CASSSNTDSPLHF. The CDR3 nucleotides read TGTGCCAGCAGTTCCAACACCGATTCACCCCTCCACTTT.

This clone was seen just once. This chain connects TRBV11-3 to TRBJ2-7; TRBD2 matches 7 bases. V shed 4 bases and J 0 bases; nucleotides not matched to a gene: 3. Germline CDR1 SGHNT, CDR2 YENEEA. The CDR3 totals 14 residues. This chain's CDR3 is CASSSGTNSYEQYF. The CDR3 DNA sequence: TGTGCCAGCAGCTCAGGGACTAACTCCTACGAGCAGTACTTC.

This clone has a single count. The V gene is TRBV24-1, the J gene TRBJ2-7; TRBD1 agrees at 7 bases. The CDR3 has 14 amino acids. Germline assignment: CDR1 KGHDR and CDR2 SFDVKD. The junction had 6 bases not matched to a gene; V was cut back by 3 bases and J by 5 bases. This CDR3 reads CATSDRTGAHEQYF. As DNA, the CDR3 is TGTGCCACCAGTGATAGAACAGGGGCGCACGAGCAGTACTTC.

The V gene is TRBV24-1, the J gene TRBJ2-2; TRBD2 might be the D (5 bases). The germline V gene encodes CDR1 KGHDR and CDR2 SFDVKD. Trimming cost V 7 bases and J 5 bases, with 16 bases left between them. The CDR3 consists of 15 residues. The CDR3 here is CATSPGIWTTGELFF. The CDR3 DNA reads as TGTGCCACCAGCCCCGGGATTTGGACTACCGGGGAGCTGTTTTTT.

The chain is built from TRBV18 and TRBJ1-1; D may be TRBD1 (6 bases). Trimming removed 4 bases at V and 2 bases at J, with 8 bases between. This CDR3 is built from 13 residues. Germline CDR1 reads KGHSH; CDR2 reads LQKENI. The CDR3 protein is CASSLDSNTEAFF. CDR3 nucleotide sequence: TGTGCCAGCTCACTGGACAGTAACACTGAAGCTTTCTTT.

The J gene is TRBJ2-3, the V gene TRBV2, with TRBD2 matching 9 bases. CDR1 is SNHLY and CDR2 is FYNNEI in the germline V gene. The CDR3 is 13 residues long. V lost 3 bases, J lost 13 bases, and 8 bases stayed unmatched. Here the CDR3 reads CASSDSSGTGKYF. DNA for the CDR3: TGTGCCAGCAGTGATTCTAGCGGGACTGGGAAGTATTTT.

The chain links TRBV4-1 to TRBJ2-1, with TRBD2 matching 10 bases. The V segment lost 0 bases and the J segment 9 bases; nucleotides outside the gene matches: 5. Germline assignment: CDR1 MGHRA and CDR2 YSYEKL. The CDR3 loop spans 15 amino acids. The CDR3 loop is CASSQESSGRLEQFF. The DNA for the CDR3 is TGCGCCAGCAGCCAAGAATCTAGCGGGAGACTTGAGCAGTTCTTC.